These T cell receptor beta chains were read from a single sample in a study of blood T cell repertoires in COVID-19. Profiling relied on immunoSEQ multiplex PCR, and the TCRdb table lists in-frame clones only, not all of them. The profile shows 140,000 or so clones, 82% of them singletons. Sequencing was performed on peripheral blood. The receptor set was obtained from a woman at least 80 years old with acute or convalescent COVID-19. The CDR3 runs from the conserved cysteine through the conserved F or W. A D gene is named only where the DNA matches it firmly. The size field is filled for only some rows; it gives once, few, many or a size class.

clone_size: NA
v_call: TRBV19
j_call: TRBJ2-7
d_call: TRBD1
cdr3_nt: TGTGCCAGTAGTCCTCGACAGGGACCCTACGAGCAGTACTTC
cdr3_aa: CASSPRQGPYEQYF

clone_size: NA
v_call: TRBV5-6
j_call: TRBJ2-1
d_call: NA
cdr3_nt: TGTGCCAGCAGCTTGGTGAGGGTTGGGGACTTACGTGGGAATGAGCAGTTCTTC
cdr3_aa: CASSLVRVGDLRGNEQFF

clone_size: NA
v_call: TRBV19
j_call: TRBJ1-5
d_call: NA
cdr3_nt: TGTGCCAGTAGTATATGGACACACAATCAGCCCCAGCATTTT
cdr3_aa: CASSIWTHNQPQHF

clone_size: NA
v_call: TRBV4-1
j_call: TRBJ2-3
d_call: TRBD1
cdr3_nt: TGCGCCAGCAGCCTAGGACAGGGGAGGTTCACAGATACGCAGTATTTT
cdr3_aa: CASSLGQGRFTDTQYF

clone_size: NA
v_call: TRBV27
j_call: TRBJ2-7
d_call: NA
cdr3_nt: TGTGCCAGCAGCTACGACAGGAGCTACGAGCAGTACTTC
cdr3_aa: CASSYDRSYEQYF

clone_size: few
v_call: TRBV10-2
j_call: TRBJ1-1
d_call: TRBD1
cdr3_nt: TGCGCCAGCAGGAGGACAGGGGTATACACTGAAGCTTTCTTT
cdr3_aa: CASRRTGVYTEAFF

clone_size: NA
v_call: TRBV4-2
j_call: TRBJ2-1
d_call: TRBD1
cdr3_nt: TGTGCCAGCAGCCAACCGGACAGGGGGCGTCTTACTGAGCAGTTCTTC
cdr3_aa: CASSQPDRGRLTEQFF

clone_size: NA
v_call: TRBV2
j_call: TRBJ2-1
d_call: NA
cdr3_nt: TGTGCCAGCAGTTTTGGGCTTCCAGGGTCCCTAAACAATGAGCAGTTCTTC
cdr3_aa: CASSFGLPGSLNNEQFF

clone_size: NA
v_call: TRBV21-1
j_call: TRBJ2-1
d_call: NA
cdr3_nt: TGTGCCAGCAGCGACAAGACTAGTGATCACTTTGACAATGAGCAGTTCTTC
cdr3_aa: CASSDKTSDHFDNEQFF

clone_size: NA
v_call: TRBV5-1
j_call: TRBJ1-1
d_call: TRBD1
cdr3_nt: TGCGCCAGCAGCCGGGACAGGGGTAGGGAAGCTTTCTTT
cdr3_aa: CASSRDRGREAFF

clone_size: NA
v_call: TRBV19
j_call: TRBJ1-1
d_call: NA
cdr3_nt: TGTGCCAGTAGTATCTTTACCAGTCTTAGCGCTGAAGCTTTCTTT
cdr3_aa: CASSIFTSLSAEAFF

clone_size: once
v_call: TRBV19
j_call: TRBJ1-6
d_call: TRBD1
cdr3_nt: TGTGCCAGTAGTACCGGACAGGGGGCTTATAATTCACCCCTCCACTTT
cdr3_aa: CASSTGQGAYNSPLHF

clone_size: NA
v_call: TRBV30
j_call: TRBJ2-7
d_call: TRBD1
cdr3_nt: TGTGCCTGGAGGACAGGGGGAACGTACGAGCAGTACTTC
cdr3_aa: CAWRTGGTYEQYF

clone_size: NA
v_call: TRBV29-1
j_call: TRBJ2-5
d_call: TRBD1
cdr3_nt: TGCAGCGTTGGAGCCGGACAGGCTAAGGAGACCCAGTACTTC
cdr3_aa: CSVGAGQAKETQYF

clone_size: NA
v_call: TRBV2
j_call: TRBJ2-3
d_call: NA
cdr3_nt: TGTGCCAGCGCCTCGGACAGCGGCACAGATACGCAGTATTTT
cdr3_aa: CASASDSGTDTQYF

clone_size: few
v_call: TRBV7-6
j_call: TRBJ1-6
d_call: TRBD1
cdr3_nt: TGTGCCAGCAGCTCCCGACAGGGGAGCTCCTATAATTCACCCCTCCACTTT
cdr3_aa: CASSSRQGSSYNSPLHF

clone_size: NA
v_call: TRBV7-9
j_call: TRBJ2-5
d_call: NA
cdr3_nt: TGTGCCAGCAGCCAACAAGAGACCCAGTACTTC
cdr3_aa: CASSQQETQYF

clone_size: once
v_call: TRBV29-1
j_call: TRBJ2-2
d_call: NA
cdr3_nt: TGCAGCGTTAGTGCCAGGGCGAACACCGGGGAGCTGTTTTTT
cdr3_aa: CSVSARANTGELFF

clone_size: few
v_call: TRBV15
j_call: TRBJ1-2
d_call: TRBD1
cdr3_nt: TGTGCCACCAGCGGCCTGACAGGGTTTGGCTACACCTTC
cdr3_aa: CATSGLTGFGYTF

clone_size: NA
v_call: TRBV11-2
j_call: TRBJ2-3
d_call: TRBD2
cdr3_nt: TGTGCCAGCAGCGTCTTAGCGGGGGGGTCCGATACGCAGTATTTT
cdr3_aa: CASSVLAGGSDTQYF

clone_size: NA
v_call: TRBV29-1
j_call: TRBJ1-1
d_call: NA
cdr3_nt: TGCAGCGTTGAAGATTGGAGCACTGAAGCTTTCTTT
cdr3_aa: CSVEDWSTEAFF

clone_size: few
v_call: TRBV7-6
j_call: TRBJ2-4
d_call: TRBD1
cdr3_nt: TGTGCCAGCAGCCCCGGGACAGGGGGAAACATTCAGTACTTC
cdr3_aa: CASSPGTGGNIQYF

clone_size: few
v_call: TRBV7-9
j_call: TRBJ2-7
d_call: TRBD2
cdr3_nt: TGTGCCAGCAGCCCACGACTAGCGGGATACGAGCAGTACTTC
cdr3_aa: CASSPRLAGYEQYF

clone_size: NA
v_call: TRBV27
j_call: TRBJ2-2
d_call: TRBD2
cdr3_nt: TGTGCCAGCAGTCTACTCGGGACTACGAACACCGGGGAGCTGTTTTTT
cdr3_aa: CASSLLGTTNTGELFF

clone_size: few
v_call: TRBV7-2
j_call: TRBJ1-2
d_call: NA
cdr3_nt: TGTGCCAGCAGCCCCTGGGAAGCGGCTAACTATGGCTACACCTTC
cdr3_aa: CASSPWEAANYGYTF

clone_size: few
v_call: TRBV7-2
j_call: TRBJ2-2
d_call: TRBD2
cdr3_nt: TGTGCCAGCAGCTTATATCTAGCGGGAGGTGCCGGGGAGCTGTTTTTT
cdr3_aa: CASSLYLAGGAGELFF

clone_size: NA
v_call: TRBV12-3/TRBV12-4
j_call: TRBJ1-5
d_call: TRBD1
cdr3_nt: TGTGCCAGCAGGGACAGGGGCGATCAGCCCCAGCATTTT
cdr3_aa: CASRDRGDQPQHF

clone_size: NA
v_call: TRBV7-9
j_call: TRBJ1-5
d_call: NA
cdr3_nt: TGTGCCAGCAGCTTATTCACAGGACCAAGCAATCAGCCCCAGCATTTT
cdr3_aa: CASSLFTGPSNQPQHF

clone_size: NA
v_call: TRBV4-1
j_call: TRBJ1-4
d_call: NA
cdr3_nt: TGCGCCAGCAGCCAAGCCTTTAGGGGAACTAATGAAAAACTGTTTTTT
cdr3_aa: CASSQAFRGTNEKLFF